One T cell receptor beta chain is described in this entry. Its antigen is unidentified. Sequence at one end of the junction differs from germline and may be a read error. This entry is derived from a study of T cell responses to AZD1222 COVID-19 vaccine. Germline assignment: CDR1 SGHRS and CDR2 YFSETQ. CDR3 length equals 14 residues. General observations from the study: Females outnumbered males among donors, who were mostly white British; clonal diversity was possibly underestimated. There were vaccine-associated CD4 TCRs across spike, dominant at 160-218 and 743-854.

Some clones are missing from TCRdb's copy, which holds only in-frame ones; the method was immunoSEQ multiplex PCR. The data hold 150,000 to 200,000 clones, with about 87% observed a single time. Sample: peripheral blood, taken on day 0 of MenACWY control vaccination. The gene calls are TRBV5-1 and TRBJ2-7; D is uncertain. The sequence derives from an adult in good health. The CDR3 sequence is CASSPAGRPNKASF. CDR3 DNA sequence: TGCGCCAGCAGCCCGGCTGGTCGACCAAACAAGGCGTCCTTC. The entire variable domain, with the rest obtained from reference TRBV5-1 and TRBJ2-7, is as follows: KAGVTQTPRYLIKTRGQQVTLSCSPISGHRSVSWYQQTPGQGLQFLFEYFSETQRNKGNFPGRFSGRQFSNSRSEMNVSTLELGDSALYLCASSPAGRPNKASFGPGTRLTVT.